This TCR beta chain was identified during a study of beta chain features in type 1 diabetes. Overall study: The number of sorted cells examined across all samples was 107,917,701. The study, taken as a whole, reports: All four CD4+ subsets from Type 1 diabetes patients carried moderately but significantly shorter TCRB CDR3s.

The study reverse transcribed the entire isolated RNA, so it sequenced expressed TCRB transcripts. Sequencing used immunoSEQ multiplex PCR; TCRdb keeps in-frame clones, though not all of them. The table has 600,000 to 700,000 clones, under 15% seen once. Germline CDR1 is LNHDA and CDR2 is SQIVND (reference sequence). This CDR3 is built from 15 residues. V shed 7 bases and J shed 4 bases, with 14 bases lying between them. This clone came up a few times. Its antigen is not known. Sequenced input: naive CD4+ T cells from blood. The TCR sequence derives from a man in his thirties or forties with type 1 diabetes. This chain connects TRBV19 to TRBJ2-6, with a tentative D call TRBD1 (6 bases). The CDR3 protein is CASNPTGTGANVLTF. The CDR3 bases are TGTGCCAGTAACCCTACAGGGACCGGGGCCAACGTCCTGACTTTC.